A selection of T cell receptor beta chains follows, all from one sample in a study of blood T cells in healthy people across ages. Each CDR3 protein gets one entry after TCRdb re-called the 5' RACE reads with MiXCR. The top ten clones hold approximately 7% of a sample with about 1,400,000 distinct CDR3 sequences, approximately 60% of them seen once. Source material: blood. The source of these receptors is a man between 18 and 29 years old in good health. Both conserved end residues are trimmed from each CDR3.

SVVGQLRNTIY TRBV29-1
VSSLGAGTDTQY TRBV5-1
SARDALAGGSIQY TRBV20-1
ASSLAEGLYNEQF TRBV7-2
SAKGPYGYT TRBV20-1
ASAGGLYQPQH TRBV12-5
ASSYSTTSGRAAYEQY TRBV6-5
ASSRGRGNRGTQY TRBV6-1
ASSYGSSGGHGNTEAF TRBV6-5
SASGRAHEQY TRBV20-1
ASSFLIGGGSYEQY TRBV7-9
ASSWTGSAGELF TRBV5-5
ASSLPNRGYT TRBV7-2
ASSPPQH TRBV28
ASSQDYAGGPEAF TRBV4-3
ASTTRWVSTDTQY TRBV12-3/TRBV12-4
ASSFLSRGTEAF TRBV12-3/TRBV12-4
ASSQKGTGRDYGYT TRBV4-3
ASSRLGRQPQH TRBV27
AISDPRQRQETQY TRBV10-3
SATLRTGEDEQY TRBV20-1
ASGLADGNYGYT TRBV12-5
ATDGRGSTDTQY TRBV7-2
ASSPPGGQGLSIQY TRBV28
ASSSQRGPLYEQY TRBV7-8
AWRAGTLEQF TRBV30
ATSRDLEETQY TRBV15
ASGEGIPMSYGYT TRBV2
ASSPPSGGSGMNEQF TRBV5-1
SSSRPYSSPIAGANVLT TRBV6-2/TRBV6-3
ASSLDSLAGGANNERF TRBV11-2
SASIRQVGNYEQY TRBV20-1
ASSSRDRYYEQY TRBV7-9
ASSRSGDLYGYT TRBV7-2
SVAISGGQRY TRBV29-1
SARSGLGADYQPQH TRBV20-1
ASSGGPAGTADTQY TRBV7-7
ASSQTSVGEF TRBV11-1
ASSLDGSGGAKGAHTDTQY TRBV5-1
ASRPPGPKGTEAF TRBV28
ASSYPSDAGGGADNEQF TRBV5-6
ARSDSLGGELF TRBV7-9
SVEDRAMNTGELF TRBV29-1
ASSSQDYGYT TRBV7-2
ACSYRFENRYEQY TRBV6-2/TRBV6-3
SVKGASNYGYT TRBV29-1
ASRVSGGAAYNEQY TRBV3-1
ASSQVTENEQF TRBV4-1
ASSQARLAGLVNEQF TRBV4-1